The 26 T cell receptor beta chains presented below share a single source sample, sequenced in a study of vaccination effects on CD4 cells after COVID-19. The assay was immunoSEQ multiplex PCR, and TCRdb's table has in-frame clones only and misses some. Of more than 20,000 clones listed, about three quarters are singletons. Using viral peptide pools, the ViraFEST assay grew out antigen-specific CD4+ T cells prior to sequencing. The culture ran for roughly ten days, and then CD4+ T cells were isolated. None of the vaccinated had previously contracted SARS-CoV-2, and their nucleocapsid antibodies tested negative. The antigens of these receptors remain unknown. The sample consisted of CD4+ T cells from PBMCs cultured with SARS-CoV-2 spike peptides, taken before COVID-19 vaccination. The receptors derive from a human donor who received a COVID-19 vaccine.

This clone was detected a few times. V gene TRBV6-1 combines with J gene TRBJ2-1; D may match TRBD1 or TRBD2 (6 bases each). V was shortened by 2 bases and J by 9 bases, with 11 bases between the two germline ends. Looked up from germline, CDR1 is MNHNS and CDR2 is SASEGT. CDR3 length: 13 amino acids. The CDR3 reads CASSEQSGAEQFF. CDR3 bases: TGTGCCAGCAGTGAACAGTCGGGGGCTGAGCAGTTCTTC.

This clone has more than one count but fewer than ten. The chain has TRBV10-3 and TRBJ1-5; D is undetermined. Germline V lookup: CDR1 ENHRY, CDR2 SYGVKD. V was pared by 4 bases and J by 0 bases, with 7 bases between. This CDR3 region has 14 residues. CDR3 region: CAISAVNSNQPQHF. CDR3 DNA: TGTGCCATCAGTGCCGTCAATAGCAATCAGCCCCAGCATTTT.

This clone was seen once. The chain uses TRBV29-1 and TRBJ1-1; D is unresolved. There are 11 residues in the CDR3. Germline CDR1 is SQVTM and CDR2 is ANQGSEA. Trimming removed 5 bases at V and 2 bases at J, with 6 bases between. The CDR3 region has the DNA TGCAGCGTTAAACAAAACACTGAAGCTTTCTTT. Translated, it gives CSVKQNTEAFF.

The V and J genes are TRBV30 and TRBJ1-5; TRBD1 is a possible D gene (5 bases). CDR1 is GTSNPN and CDR2 is SVGIG in the germline V gene (reference sequence). This CDR3 comprises 15 residues. The germline V and J ends were trimmed by 3 bases and 0 bases, with 12 bases remaining between them. In nucleotides, the CDR3 is TGTGCCTGGAGCACGGGGGACCATAGCAATCAGCCCCAGCATTTT. Its translation is CAWSTGDHSNQPQHF.

This clone is a singleton in its sample. The rearrangement links TRBV5-1 to TRBJ2-1, with D tentatively TRBD2 (6 bases). V was shortened by 0 bases and J by 6 bases, with 10 bases between the two germline ends. From germline, CDR1 is SGHRS and CDR2 YFSETQ. The length of the CDR3 is 14 residues. The CDR3 DNA reads TGCGCCAGCAGCTTGGACAGCGGGCCCAATGAGCAGTTCTTC. Translated: CASSLDSGPNEQFF.

CDR3 residues: CASSPQRGSYNEQFF. The DNA for the CDR3 is TGTGCCAGCAGCCCCCAGCGGGGGAGTTACAATGAGCAGTTCTTC. The chain combines TRBV3-1 (or the pseudogene TRBV3-2) with TRBJ2-1, with 8 bases that match TRBD2. Germline CDR1 and CDR2: LGHDT and YNNKEL (reference sequence). The CDR3 consists of 15 residues. The trim removed 4 bases at V and 4 bases at J, leaving 6 bases unmatched.

This clone was observed a few times. The chain carries TRBV18 and TRBJ2-7; TRBD2 is a possible D gene (6 bases). CDR3 size: 15 residues. Germline V gene lookup returns CDR1 KGHSH and CDR2 LQKENI. The V gene lost 4 bases and the J gene lost 6 bases, with 19 bases spanning the gap. CDR3 sequence (DNA): TGTGCCAGCTCACGTTCCGGAACGGGAGACAGCGAGCAGTACTTC. It encodes CASSRSGTGDSEQYF.

The rearrangement joins TRBV30 to TRBJ1-6; D may be TRBD1 (5 bases). Trimming left V 5 bases short and J 10 bases short, with 12 bases between. Germline values: CDR1 GTSNPN, CDR2 SVGIG (reference sequence). The CDR3 is 12 residues long. CDR3 DNA sequence: TGTGCCTGGGCCTGGGCAGGGTCACCCCTCCACTTT. Its protein is CAWAWAGSPLHF. The whole variable domain, remainder taken from reference TRBV30 and TRBJ1-6, is SQTIHQWPATLVQPVGSPLSLECTVEGTSNPNLYWYRQAAGRGLQLLFYSVGIGQISSEVPQNLSASRPQDRQFILSSKKLLLSDSGFYLCAWAWAGSPLHFGNGTRLTVT.

The CDR3 is CASSDGGKGYSNQPQHF. In DNA, the CDR3 is TGTGCCAGCAGTGATGGAGGAAAGGGGTATAGCAATCAGCCCCAGCATTTT. The chain combines TRBV6-1 with TRBJ1-5, with TRBD1 as a possible D gene (5 bases). The CDR3 runs 17 residues. V was shortened by 3 bases and J by 0 bases, with 15 bases between the two germline ends. Germline V CDR1 and CDR2: MNHNS, SASEGT.

For the CDR3, the DNA is TGTGCCAGCAGCTTAAGCGCGGGGGCCGGGAATACGCAGTATTTT. Translation gives CASSLSAGAGNTQYF. The chain combines TRBV7-2 with TRBJ2-3, with a tentative D call TRBD2 (7 bases). The germline V gene has CDR1 SGHTA and CDR2 FQGNSA. The CDR3 spans 15 residues. Trimming shortened V by 2 bases and J by 7 bases, and 16 bases separated the two germline ends.

This chain joins TRBV3-1 (or the pseudogene TRBV3-2) and TRBJ2-5; D remains unclear. The ends were cut back, 2 bases at V and 4 bases at J, with 8 bases in the middle. CDR3 length equals 13 residues. Looked up from germline, CDR1 is LGHDT and CDR2 is YNNKEL (reference sequence). The CDR3 DNA is TGTGCCAGCAGCCAACTATCGGGAGAGACCCAGTACTTC. It encodes CASSQLSGETQYF.

This clone was observed a handful of times. The rearrangement uses TRBV3-1 (or the pseudogene TRBV3-2) and TRBJ1-5; perhaps TRBD1 as D (5 bases). Germline-derived CDR1 and CDR2 are LGHDT and YNNKEL (reference sequence). Trimming took off 1 base at V and 5 bases at J, with 6 bases between the two ends. This CDR3 spans 13 amino acids. The CDR3 region is CASSQGRDQPQHF. DNA for the CDR3: TGTGCCAGCAGCCAAGGCAGGGATCAGCCCCAGCATTTT.

The V and J genes are TRBV6-5 and TRBJ1-1; D possibly corresponds to TRBD1 (6 bases). The CDR3 contains 15 residues. V lost 8 bases and J lost 1, with 17 bases in between. CDR1 and CDR2 from the germline V gene are MNHEY and SVGAGI. CDR3 DNA: TGTGCCAGCTTCGTCAGGGGTGGTTCGAACACTGAAGCTTTCTTT. The encoded protein is CASFVRGGSNTEAFF.

This clone appeared once. The chain is built from TRBV19 and TRBJ1-4; TRBD1 matches 7 bases. Looked up from germline, CDR1 is LNHDA and CDR2 is SQIVND (reference sequence). The CDR3 spans 16 residues. V dropped 3 bases and J dropped 7; count of bases not matched to a gene: 11. CDR3 sequence: CASSILETGRSEKLFF. In DNA form, the CDR3 reads TGTGCCAGTAGTATTCTAGAGACAGGGCGGAGTGAAAAACTGTTTTTT. The variable domain in full, completed from reference TRBV19 and TRBJ1-4, reads DGGITQSPKYLFRKEGQNVTLSCEQNLNHDAMYWYRQDPGQGLRLIYYSQIVNDFQKGDIAEGYSVSREKKESFPLTVTSAQKNPTAFYLCASSILETGRSEKLFFGSGTQLSVL.

The chain recombines TRBV24-1 with TRBJ2-2; D is unclear. V lost 8 bases, J lost 0 bases, and 6 bases lay in between. The CDR3 has 13 amino acids. Per germline, CDR1 KGHDR and CDR2 SFDVKD. The CDR3 loop is CATTTANTGELFF. The CDR3 coding sequence is TGTGCCACCACCACTGCGAACACCGGGGAGCTGTTTTTT.

This clone was seen only a few times. The CDR3 spells CASSVATGGLYNEQFF. Written as DNA, the CDR3 is TGTGCCAGCAGCGTAGCGACTGGAGGACTTTACAATGAGCAGTTCTTC. The rearrangement joins TRBV9 to TRBJ2-1, with D tentatively TRBD2 (5 bases). In germline, CDR1 is SGDLS, CDR2 YYNGEE. The CDR3 totals 16 residues. Trimming cost V 0 bases and J 4 bases, with 14 bases left between them.

The chain employs TRBV10-3 and TRBJ2-3, with 9 bases matching TRBD2. Germline CDR1 reads ENHRY; CDR2 reads SYGVKD. V lost 9 bases, J lost 2 bases, and 6 bases stayed unmatched. The CDR3 runs to 14 residues. The CDR3 DNA is TGTGCCATTTTCGCTAGCGGGATCACAGATACGCAGTATTTT. It translates to CAIFASGITDTQYF.

This clone was seen once. The chain links TRBV18 to TRBJ1-2; D is uncertain. Trimming cost V 4 bases and J 7 bases, with 16 bases left between them. Germline CDR1 KGHSH, CDR2 LQKENI. This CDR3 is 14 amino acids long. The CDR3 here is CASSLSAELIGYTF. CDR3 in DNA: TGTGCCAGCTCACTCTCAGCCGAGTTGATTGGCTACACCTTC.

The V gene is TRBV20-1, the J gene TRBJ1-6, with 7 bases identical to TRBD1. This CDR3 comprises 15 residues. CDR1 is DFQATT and CDR2 is SNEGSKA in the germline V gene (reference sequence). V lost 3 bases to trimming and J lost 8 bases; unmatched junction nucleotides: 10. CDR3 amino acids: CSASGGGGGDSPLHF. CDR3 nucleotide sequence: TGCAGTGCTAGTGGAGGAGGAGGGGGCGATTCACCCCTCCACTTT.

This clone was recorded a few times. The rearrangement joins TRBV5-6 to TRBJ1-5; D is ambiguous. There are 14 residues in the CDR3. Germline values: CDR1 SGHDT, CDR2 YYEEEE. V was clipped by 4 bases and J by 0 bases, with 8 bases between them. CDR3 in amino acids: CASSLGFSNQPQHF. The DNA of the CDR3 is TGTGCCAGCAGCCTCGGGTTTAGCAATCAGCCCCAGCATTTT.

This chain connects TRBV29-1 to TRBJ1-5; TRBD1 might be the D (5 bases). CDR3 length: 12 amino acids. V lost 4 bases, J lost 5 bases, and 9 bases lay in between. In germline, CDR1 is SQVTM, CDR2 ANQGSEA. CDR3 sequence reads: CSVGARDQPQHF. The CDR3 bases are TGCAGCGTTGGGGCCAGGGATCAGCCCCAGCATTTT.

The V call is TRBV29-1, the J call TRBJ2-1, with 8 bases fitting TRBD2. This CDR3 has 15 residues. CDR1 and CDR2 (germline): SQVTM, ANQGSEA. The V and J ends lost 4 bases and 7 bases, in that order; junction bases with no gene match: 12. In DNA, the CDR3 is TGCAGCGTTGGATCGGGAGGGGGGGCTTTAAATGAGCAGTTCTTC. Encoded protein: CSVGSGGGALNEQFF.

The chain combines TRBV3-1 (or the pseudogene TRBV3-2) with TRBJ2-7; D remains unclear. The V gene lost 0 bases and the J gene lost 4 bases, with 10 bases spanning the gap. The CDR3 totals 14 residues. The germline V gene encodes CDR1 LGHDT and CDR2 YNNKEL (reference sequence). DNA of the CDR3: TGTGCCAGCAGCCAAGATAGTCTGGGATACGAGCAGTACTTC. This codes for CASSQDSLGYEQYF.

The J gene is TRBJ1-5, the V gene TRBV4-1; the D gene is possibly TRBD1 (5 bases). CDR1 is MGHRA and CDR2 is YSYEKL in the germline V gene. The CDR3 spans 16 residues. V was trimmed by 2 bases and J by 1 base, leaving 12 bases between them. Here the CDR3 reads CASSQHLGDSNQPQHF. In nucleotides, the CDR3 is TGCGCCAGCAGCCAACACCTGGGGGACAGCAATCAGCCCCAGCATTTT.

The chain combines TRBV3-1 (or the pseudogene TRBV3-2) with TRBJ2-5; 12 bases align to TRBD2. V shed 1 base, J shed 5 bases, and the junction held 5 bases outside the gene matches. This CDR3 is 16 amino acids long. Looked up from germline, CDR1 is LGHDT and CDR2 is YNNKEL (reference sequence). This chain's CDR3 is CASSQGLAGEGETQYF. For the CDR3, the DNA is TGTGCCAGCAGCCAAGGACTAGCGGGGGAGGGGGAGACCCAGTACTTC.

This chain links TRBV5-8 with TRBJ2-3; TRBD2 aligns across 7 bases. This CDR3 is built from 16 residues. From germline, CDR1 is SGHTS and CDR2 YDEGEE. V gave up 3 bases and J gave up 4 bases; unmatched junction bases: 11. CDR3 protein: CASSWGGGPSPDTQYF. CDR3 nucleotides: TGTGCCAGCAGCTGGGGCGGGGGACCGAGCCCAGATACGCAGTATTTT.